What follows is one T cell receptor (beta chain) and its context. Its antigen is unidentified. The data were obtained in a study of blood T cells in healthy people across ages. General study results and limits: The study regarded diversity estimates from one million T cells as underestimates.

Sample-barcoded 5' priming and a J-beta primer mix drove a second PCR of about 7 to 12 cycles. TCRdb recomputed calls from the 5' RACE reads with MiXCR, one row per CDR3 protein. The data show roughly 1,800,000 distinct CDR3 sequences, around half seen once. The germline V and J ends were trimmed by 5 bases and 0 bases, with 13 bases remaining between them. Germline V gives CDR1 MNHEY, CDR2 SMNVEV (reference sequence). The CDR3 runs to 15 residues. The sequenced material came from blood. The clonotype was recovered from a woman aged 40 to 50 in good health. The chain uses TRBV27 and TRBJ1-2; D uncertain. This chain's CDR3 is CASSPLVTTNYGYTF. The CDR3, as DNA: TGTGCCAGCAGTCCTCTGGTTACCACTAACTATGGCTACACCTTC.